Shown below are 17 T cell receptor beta chains from a single sample sequenced in a study of CD8+CD57+ T cells in acquired aplastic anemia. CD8+CD57+ cell expansion had been shown by flow cytometry in patients chosen for sequencing. Profiles of TCR beta VDJ and CDR3 were generated from a genomic DNA template. TCRdb itself ran the reads through MiXCR, one entry per CDR3 protein. The repertoire consists of roughly 500,000 distinct CDR3 sequences, with more than 25% occurring once and the leading ten covering around 0.82%. Source material: sorted CD4+, CD8+, or CD8+CD57+ T cells (not recorded which) from PBMCs. These receptors all stem from a human donor with aplastic anemia.

Only one count was recorded for this clonotype. The junction differs from germline at one of its ends, possibly a read error. The chain has TRBV20-1 and TRBJ1-4; 9 bases align to TRBD1. CDR1 DFQATT and CDR2 SNEGSKA come from the germline V gene (reference sequence). This CDR3 has 15 residues. The chain's CDR3 is CASSPPGQGDEKLFF. CDR3 sequence (DNA): TGTGCCAGCAGTCCTCCGGGACAGGGTGATGAAAAACTGTTTTTT.

In its sample, this clonotype was seen many times. This chain links TRBV9 with TRBJ1-6, with D maybe TRBD1 (6 bases). The length of the CDR3 is 17 residues. Germline V lookup: CDR1 SGDLS, CDR2 YYNGEE. With 0 bases removed from V and 9 bases from J, the gap between germline ends came to 19 bases. The CDR3 DNA sequence: TGTGCCAGCAGCGTAGAAGGGGGACGGGGGTCTATTTCACCCCTCCACTTT. As protein: CASSVEGGRGSISPLHF.

Notes on this clonotype: The conserved closing phenylalanine or tryptophan is absent in this CDR3, likely reflecting a read error. The chain is built from TRBV2 and TRBJ1-5; 7 nucleotides agree with TRBD1. V lost 5 bases and J lost 1; bases outside the gene matches: 8. This CDR3 is 16 amino acids long. CDR1 and CDR2 (germline): SNHLY, FYNNEI. The CDR3 spells CASSLGDSPSNQPQHL. As DNA, the CDR3 is TGTGCCAGCAGTTTAGGGGACAGTCCGAGCAATCAGCCCCAGCATCTT.

The V call is TRBV11-1, the J call TRBJ2-5; D gene uncertain. V lost 5 bases, J lost 0 bases, and 10 bases lay in between. Looked up from germline, CDR1 is SGHAT and CDR2 is FQDESV (reference sequence). This CDR3 region has 14 residues. In DNA form, the CDR3 reads TGTGCCAGCAGCAATACGGTTTACCAAGAGACCCAGTACTTC. This translates into CASSNTVYQETQYF.

This clonotype was seen many times. The chain uses TRBV6-6 and TRBJ1-6; D remains unclear. Trimming pared 0 bases from V and 7 bases from J, leaving 1 base between. The germline gives CDR1 MNHNY, CDR2 SVGAGI (reference sequence). This CDR3 spans 12 amino acids. DNA for the CDR3: TGTGCCAGCAGTTACTCGAATTCACCCCTCCACTTT. It encodes CASSYSNSPLHF.

The chain carries TRBV5-5 and TRBJ1-2, with 7 bases that match TRBD1. This CDR3 has 13 residues. Trimming removed 0 bases from V and 8 bases from J; junction bases left unmatched: 4. In germline, CDR1 is SGHKS, CDR2 YYEKEE (reference sequence). Here the CDR3 DNA reads TGTGCCAGCAGCTTGGTGGGACAGAGGGGCTACACCTTC. This translates into CASSLVGQRGYTF.

This clonotype was seen many times. V is TRBV20-1 and J is TRBJ1-3; 8 positions match TRBD1. The V gene's germline CDR1 is DFQATT and CDR2 SNEGSKA (reference sequence). The CDR3 runs to 14 residues. The J segment lost 8 bases and the V segment lost 2 bases, leaving 8 bases of the junction unmatched. CDR3 nucleotide sequence: TGCAGTGCTAGACCCGAGGACAGGGAGGACACCATATATTTT. Translation gives CSARPEDREDTIYF.

V usage is TRBV25-1 and J usage is TRBJ1-3; D ambiguous. The CDR3 has 17 amino acids. V lost 1 base, J lost 3 bases, and 16 bases lay in between. CDR1 is MGHDK, CDR2 SYGVNS, per germline. CDR3 nucleotide sequence: TGTGCCAGCAGTGAATCCTCCCCCCAAGGCGGTGGAAACACCATATATTTT. Its protein is CASSESSPQGGGNTIYF.

The chain employs TRBV19 and TRBJ2-7, with D possibly matching TRBD1 (5 bases). The CDR3 consists of 14 residues. CDR1 LNHDA and CDR2 SQIVND come from the germline V gene (reference sequence). Trimming left V 3 bases short and J 7 bases short, with 16 bases between. Here the CDR3 reads CASSMYSLPGEQYF. The CDR3, as DNA: TGTGCCAGTAGTATGTACAGTCTTCCAGGGGAGCAGTACTTC.

The chain uses TRBV7-9 and TRBJ2-5; TRBD1 or TRBD2 may be the D gene (6 bases each). The CDR3 spans 14 residues. CDR1 SEHNR and CDR2 FQNEAQ come from the germline V gene (reference sequence). The V and J ends lost 5 bases and 5 bases respectively, with 15 bases between them. The CDR3 protein is CASSRGRTGETQYF. As DNA, the CDR3 is TGTGCCAGCAGCCGGGGGCGGACGGGGGAGACCCAGTACTTC.

The table lists this clonotype with many counts. This chain connects TRBV19 to TRBJ1-5; no reliable D call. The V end lost 5 bases, the J end lost 9 bases, and 14 bases lay between the germline ends. Looked up from germline, CDR1 is LNHDA and CDR2 is SQIVND (reference sequence). This CDR3 comprises 13 residues. DNA of the CDR3: TGTGCCAGTAGTCGAGATGTTGATCGGCCCCAGCATTTT. The encoded protein is CASSRDVDRPQHF.

The chain is built from TRBV11-2 and TRBJ2-2; 7 nucleotides align to TRBD1. This CDR3 is 17 amino acids long. Germline CDR1 SGHAT, CDR2 FQNNGV. V trimming: 5 bases; J trimming: 1 base; junction bases outside the gene matches: 10. CDR3 amino acids: CASSLSNRQGNTGELFF. The DNA for the CDR3 is TGTGCCAGCAGCCTGTCAAATAGACAGGGGAACACCGGGGAGCTGTTTTTT.

Concerning this clonotype itself: A much larger clone sits a single nucleotide away, making a read error possible. The V call is TRBV24-1, the J call TRBJ2-7, with D unclear. Germline CDR1 reads KGHDR; CDR2 reads SFDVKD. The CDR3 totals 15 residues. The ends were cut back, 7 bases at V and 1 base at J, with 16 bases in the middle. The CDR3 DNA sequence: TGTGCCACCAGCGCGGCCCCTGGGGTATCCTACGAGCAGTACTTC. Translating it yields CATSAAPGVSYEQYF.

This clonotype was picked up many times. This chain links TRBV7-2 with TRBJ2-7; no reliable D call. Germline lookup yields CDR1 SGHTA and CDR2 FQGNSA. Trimming took off 4 bases at V and 7 bases at J, with 14 bases between the two ends. The CDR3 is 13 amino acids. CDR3 sequence reads: CASSSGASREQYF. In DNA form, the CDR3 reads TGTGCCAGCAGCTCAGGAGCGTCTCGGGAGCAGTACTTC.

This chain joins TRBV27 and TRBJ2-7, with 9 bases matching TRBD2. Trimming at V came to 7 bases and at J to 5 bases, leaving 9 bases not matched to a gene. Germline V lookup: CDR1 MNHEY, CDR2 SMNVEV (reference sequence). The CDR3 spans 14 residues. This CDR3 reads CASNPAGGQHEQYF. The CDR3 nucleotides read TGTGCCAGCAACCCAGCGGGGGGCCAACACGAGCAGTACTTC.

The sample holds a few counts of this clonotype. J is TRBJ2-1 and V is TRBV6-4, with D possibly TRBD1 on 6 matching bases. The CDR3 spans 14 residues. The V gene lost 5 bases and the J gene lost 1 base, with 9 bases spanning the gap. Germline CDR1 MRHNA, CDR2 SNTAGT. In DNA form, the CDR3 reads TGTGCCAGCAGTAGGGGGTGGTCCTACAATGAGCAGTTCTTC. Its protein is CASSRGWSYNEQFF.

This clonotype was observed a handful of times. This sequence joins TRBV28 and TRBJ2-7, with TRBD2 matching 10 bases. CDR1 is MDHEN and CDR2 is SYDVKM in the germline V gene. The CDR3 has 14 residues. After removal of 5 bases from V and 5 bases from J, the junction contained 6 bases not matched to a gene. In DNA form, the CDR3 reads TGTGCCAGCAGTCGAAGCGGGAGGGCCGACGAGCAGTACTTC. It encodes CASSRSGRADEQYF.